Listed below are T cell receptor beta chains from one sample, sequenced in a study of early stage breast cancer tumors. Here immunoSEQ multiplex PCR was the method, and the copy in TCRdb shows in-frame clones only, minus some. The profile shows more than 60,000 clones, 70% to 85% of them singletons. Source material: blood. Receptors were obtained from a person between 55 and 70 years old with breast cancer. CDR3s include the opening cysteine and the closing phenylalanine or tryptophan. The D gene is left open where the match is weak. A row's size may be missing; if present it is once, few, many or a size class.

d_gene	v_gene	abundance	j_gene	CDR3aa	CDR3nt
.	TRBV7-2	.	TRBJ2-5	CASSSPGQDTQYF	TGTGCCAGCAGCTCACCGGGACAAGATACCCAGTACTTC
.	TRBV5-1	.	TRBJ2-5	CASSPTGRETQYF	TGCGCCAGCAGCCCAACAGGGAGGGAGACCCAGTACTTC
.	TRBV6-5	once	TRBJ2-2	CASSRQANTGELFF	TGTGCCAGCAGTCGACAGGCGAACACCGGGGAGCTGTTTTTT
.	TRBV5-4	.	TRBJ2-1	CASSLDPGHNEQFF	TGTGCCAGCAGCTTGGACCCTGGGCACAATGAGCAGTTCTTC
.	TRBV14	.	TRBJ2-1	CASSQRGPTSYSPYNEQFF	TGTGCCAGCAGCCAGAGGGGGCCGACTAGTTATAGCCCCTACAATGAGCAGTTCTTC
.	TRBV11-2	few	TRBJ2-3	CASSLYPKGAQYF	TGTGCCAGCAGCTTGTACCCCAAGGGAGCGCAGTATTTT
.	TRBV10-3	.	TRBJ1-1	CAISEGTENTEAFF	TGTGCCATCAGTGAAGGGACGGAGAACACTGAAGCTTTCTTT
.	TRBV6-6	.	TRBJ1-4	CASSPRNEEKLFF	TGTGCCAGCAGTCCACGGAACGAAGAAAAACTGTTTTTT
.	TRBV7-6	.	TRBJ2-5	CASSLGGYQETQYF	TGTGCCAGCAGCCTAGGAGGGTACCAAGAGACCCAGTACTTC
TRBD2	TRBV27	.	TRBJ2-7	CASSAGTSHYEQYF	TGTGCCAGCTCGGCCGGGACTAGCCACTACGAGCAGTACTTC
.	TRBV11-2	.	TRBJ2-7	CASSLVGRDYEQYF	TGTGCCAGCAGCTTAGTAGGGCGGGACTACGAGCAGTACTTC
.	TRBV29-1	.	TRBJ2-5	CSVEVGALVETQYF	TGCAGCGTTGAGGTGGGGGCCTTGGTTGAGACCCAGTACTTC
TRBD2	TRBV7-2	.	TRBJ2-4	CASSELAGRNIQYF	TGTGCCAGCAGCGAACTAGCGGGGCGAAACATTCAGTACTTC
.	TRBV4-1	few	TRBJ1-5	CASSQLMTGSNQPQHF	TGCGCCAGCAGCCAATTAATGACAGGTAGCAATCAGCCCCAGCATTTT
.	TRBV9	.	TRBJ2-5	CASSVGPPGTDQETQYF	TGTGCCAGCAGCGTGGGGCCCCCCGGGACGGACCAAGAGACCCAGTACTTC
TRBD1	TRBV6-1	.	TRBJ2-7	CASSEAGQGYDEQYF	TGTGCCAGCAGTGAAGCGGGACAGGGGTACGACGAGCAGTACTTC
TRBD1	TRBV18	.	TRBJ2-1	CASSDRGQGRSYNEQFF	TGTGCCAGCTCCGACCGCGGACAGGGTAGATCCTACAATGAGCAGTTCTTC
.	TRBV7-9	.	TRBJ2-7	CASSSYILGVYEQYF	TGTGCCAGCAGCTCCTATATCTTGGGTGTGTACGAGCAGTACTTC
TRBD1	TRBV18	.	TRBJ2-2	CASSAGQGKTGELFF	TGTGCCAGCTCCGCGGGACAGGGGAAAACCGGGGAGCTGTTTTTT
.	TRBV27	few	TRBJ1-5	CASSLLQGTQPQHF	TGTGCCAGCAGTTTACTGCAGGGTACCCAGCCCCAGCATTTT
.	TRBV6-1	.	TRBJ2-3	CASSVSGRRFTSTDTQYF	TGTGCCAGCAGTGTGTCGGGGCGTAGATTTACTAGCACAGATACGCAGTATTTT
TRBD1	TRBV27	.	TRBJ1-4	CASSWDRAATNEKLFF	TGTGCCAGCAGTTGGGACAGGGCCGCAACTAATGAAAAACTGTTTTTT
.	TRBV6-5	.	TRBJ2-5	CASSTGTSETQYF	TGTGCCAGCAGCACCGGGACATCAGAGACCCAGTACTTC
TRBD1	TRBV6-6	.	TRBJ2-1	CASSQDRGNEQFF	TGTGCCAGCAGTCAAGACAGGGGAAATGAGCAGTTCTTC
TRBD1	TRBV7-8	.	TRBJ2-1	CASSLALYRGLNEQFF	TGTGCCAGCAGCTTAGCGTTATACAGGGGGCTAAATGAGCAGTTCTTC
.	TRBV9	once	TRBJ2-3	CASSVRFLGTDTQYF	TGTGCCAGCAGCGTGAGATTTTTGGGCACAGATACGCAGTATTTT
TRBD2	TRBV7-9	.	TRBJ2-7	CASSLTLAGAEQYF	TGTGCCAGCAGCTTAACCCTAGCGGGAGCCGAGCAGTACTTC
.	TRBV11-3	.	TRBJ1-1	CASSFRGPNTEAFF	TGTGCCAGCAGCTTCAGGGGACCGAACACTGAAGCTTTCTTT
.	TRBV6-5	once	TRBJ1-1	CASSSVSPREAFF	TGTGCCAGCAGCAGTGTGAGCCCACGGGAAGCTTTCTTT
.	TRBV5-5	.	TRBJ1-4	CASSRTDALATNEKLFF	TGTGCCAGCAGCCGAACAGACGCCCTTGCAACTAATGAAAAACTGTTTTTT
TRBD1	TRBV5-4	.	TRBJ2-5	CASSGTAGTGKETQYF	TGTGCCAGCAGCGGAACCGCCGGGACAGGCAAGGAGACCCAGTACTTC
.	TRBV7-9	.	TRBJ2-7	CASSLSYEQYF	TGTGCCAGCAGCTTATCCTACGAGCAGTACTTC
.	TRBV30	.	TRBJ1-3	CAWSVLAGLSGNTIYF	TGTGCCTGGAGTGTACTTGCAGGGCTCTCTGGAAACACCATATATTTT
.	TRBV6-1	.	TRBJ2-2	CASSLHGAGELFF	TGTGCCAGCAGTTTACACGGGGCCGGGGAGCTGTTTTTT
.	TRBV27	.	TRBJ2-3	CASRIQGTDTQYF	TGTGCCAGCAGAATACAGGGAACAGATACGCAGTATTTT
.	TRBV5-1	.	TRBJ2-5	CASSLEGGLETQYF	TGCGCCAGCAGCTTGGAGGGGGGGTTAGAGACCCAGTACTTC
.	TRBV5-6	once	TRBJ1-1	CASSSLLNTEAFF	TGTGCCAGCAGCTCCCTCCTGAACACTGAAGCTTTCTTT
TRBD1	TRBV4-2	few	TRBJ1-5	CASSQEHGQGRQPQHF	TGTGCCAGCAGCCAAGAACACGGACAGGGAAGACAGCCCCAGCATTTT
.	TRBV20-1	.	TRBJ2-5	CSAGVGETQYF	TGCAGTGCAGGGGTAGGGGAGACCCAGTACTTC
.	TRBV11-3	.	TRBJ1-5	CASSDHRGQPQHF	TGTGCCAGCTCGGACCATCGGGGCCAGCCCCAGCATTTT
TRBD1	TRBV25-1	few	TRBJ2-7	CASSESGTGREQYF	TGTGCCAGCAGTGAGTCCGGGACAGGGCGCGAGCAGTACTTC
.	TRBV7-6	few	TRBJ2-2	CASSLRTENTGELFF	TGTGCCAGCAGCTTACGGACAGAGAACACCGGGGAGCTGTTTTTT
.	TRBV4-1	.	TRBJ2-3	CASSQVGRSTDTQYF	TGCGCCAGCAGCCAAGTGGGTCGAAGCACAGATACGCAGTATTTT
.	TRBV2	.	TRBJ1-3	CASSVNRDGNTIYF	TGTGCCAGCAGTGTAAACAGGGATGGAAACACCATATATTTT
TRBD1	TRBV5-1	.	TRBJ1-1	CASSSSGGNTEAFF	TGCGCCAGCAGCTCCTCAGGGGGGAACACTGAAGCTTTCTTT